This TCR beta chain was recovered during a study of T cells in Graves' hyperthyroidism and ophthalmopathy. Lactation, pregnancy, other autoimmune disease or uncontrolled infection excluded patients. RNA transcripts yielded amplified TCR beta CDR3 regions. RT-PCR in the first round (using the HTBI primer set) targeted the TCR CDR3. TCRdb analysed the multiplex PCR reads with MiXCR anew, one entry per CDR3 protein. This sample has some 560,000 distinct CDR3 sequences, with 12% to 15% found just once. This clonotype was detected ten times or more. This TCR was recovered from a woman in her forties with Graves' hyperthyroidism. The specimen sequenced was blood.

The CDR3 loop reads CASSLSYGRANNEQFF. CDR3 DNA sequence: TGTGCCAGCAGTTTATCCTACGGGAGGGCGAACAATGAGCAGTTCTTC. The chain couples TRBV27 to TRBJ2-1; 8 positions match TRBD2. The junction had 6 bases not matched to a gene; V was cut back by 0 bases and J by 5 bases. CDR1 is MNHEY, CDR2 SMNVEV, per germline (reference sequence). The length of the CDR3 is 16 residues.